The 28 T cell receptor beta chains given below trace back to one sample, sequenced in a study of blood T cell repertoires in COVID-19. Some clones are missing from TCRdb's copy, which holds only in-frame ones; the method was immunoSEQ multiplex PCR. The data contain more than 250,000 clones, 80% to 90% of them singletons. The specimen sequenced was PBMCs or T cells enriched from blood (not recorded which). The receptors originated from a woman between 18 and 30 years old who had recovered from COVID-19.

This rearrangement joins TRBV7-9 to TRBJ1-2; 7 nucleotides align to TRBD1. V was clipped by 6 bases and J by 0 bases; unmatched bases: 10. The CDR3 runs 16 residues. Germline assignment: CDR1 SEHNR and CDR2 FQNEAQ (reference sequence). The CDR3 sequence is CASRHRDSGANYGYTF. DNA for the CDR3: TGTGCCAGCAGACACCGGGACAGTGGGGCTAACTATGGCTACACCTTC.

The V gene is TRBV19, the J gene TRBJ2-6; 8 positions match TRBD2. Trimming cost V 5 bases and J 4 bases; bases outside gene matches: 13. The CDR3 extends over 18 amino acids. The germline gives CDR1 LNHDA, CDR2 SQIVND (reference sequence). The CDR3 nucleotides read TGTGCCAGTAGTCGGGAGGGCAGGAACTCCAAGGGGGCCAACGTCCTGACTTTC. Protein product: CASSREGRNSKGANVLTF.

This sequence joins TRBV3-1 (or the pseudogene TRBV3-2) and TRBJ2-1; D is unclear. The CDR3 totals 14 residues. V was cut by 5 bases and J by 3 bases, with 11 bases left in between. Germline values: CDR1 LGHDT, CDR2 YNNKEL (reference sequence). CDR3 coding DNA: TGTGCCAGCAGCACCGACCCAGGCTACAATGAGCAGTTCTTC. It translates to CASSTDPGYNEQFF.

The chain couples TRBV10-3 to TRBJ2-1, with 11 bases aligning to TRBD2. The V gene end was trimmed by 6 bases and the J gene end by 7 bases; junction bases not matched to a gene: 8. The CDR3 covers 15 residues. CDR1 is ENHRY, CDR2 SYGVKD, per germline. This CDR3 reads CAISGLAGSRNEQFF. The DNA for the CDR3 is TGTGCCATCAGCGGACTAGCGGGTTCTCGGAATGAGCAGTTCTTC.

The J gene is TRBJ1-3, the V gene TRBV30, with no clear D. V shed 4 bases and J shed 0 bases, with 7 bases lying between them. Per germline, CDR1 GTSNPN and CDR2 SVGIG (reference sequence). CDR3 length equals 13 residues. CDR3 nucleotides: TGTGCCTGGAACGTCGGCTCTGGAAACACCATATATTTT. Encoded protein: CAWNVGSGNTIYF. Full variable domain (rest looked up from reference TRBV30 and TRBJ1-3): SQTIHQWPATLVQPVGSPLSLECTVEGTSNPNLYWYRQAAGRGLQLLFYSVGIGQISSEVPQNLSASRPQDRQFILSSKKLLLSDSGFYLCAWNVGSGNTIYFGEGSWLTVV.

The chain employs TRBV6-6 and TRBJ2-2, with D possibly matching TRBD2 (6 bases). CDR1 and CDR2 (germline): MNHNY, SVGAGI (reference sequence). The CDR3 runs to 15 residues. Trimming left V 4 bases short and J 3 bases short, with 12 bases between. The CDR3 sequence: CASSSIADHTGELFF. The CDR3 nucleotides are TGTGCCAGCAGTTCCATAGCGGACCACACCGGGGAGCTGTTTTTT.

This clone is categorized as medium-sized. The chain recombines TRBV2 with TRBJ2-2, with D possibly matching TRBD1 (6 bases). V gave up 10 bases and J gave up 2 bases, with 17 bases separating them. This CDR3 has 15 residues. Germline CDR1 is SNHLY and CDR2 is FYNNEI. The CDR3 reads CATTWGRHNTGELFF. Here the CDR3 DNA reads TGTGCCACCACGTGGGGGCGGCACAACACCGGGGAGCTGTTTTTT.

V and J are TRBV5-4 and TRBJ2-3, with 10 bases that match TRBD2. The CDR3 totals 16 residues. Trimming removed 2 bases from V and 1 base from J; junction bases left unmatched: 4. CDR1 SGHNT and CDR2 YYREEE come from the germline V gene (reference sequence). CDR3 in amino acids: CASSFRLAGGTDTQYF. DNA of the CDR3: TGTGCCAGCAGCTTCCGTCTAGCGGGGGGCACAGATACGCAGTATTTT. The complete variable domain, with remaining parts taken from reference TRBV5-4 and TRBJ2-3, reads ETGVTQSPTHLIKTRGQQVTLRCSSQSGHNTVSWYQQALGQGPQFIFQYYREEENGRGNFPPRFSGLQFPNYSSELNVNALELDDSALYLCASSFRLAGGTDTQYFGPGTRLTVL.

The chain has TRBV5-1 and TRBJ1-2; 8 bases align to TRBD1. The CDR3 totals 13 residues. Germline-derived CDR1 and CDR2 are SGHRS and YFSETQ. The V and J ends lost 3 bases and 7 bases, in that order; junction bases with no gene match: 5. In DNA form, the CDR3 reads TGCGCCAGCAGCTCCGGACAGGGCAGTGGCTACACCTTC. It codes for CASSSGQGSGYTF.

This clone has a handful of counts. The V gene is TRBV6-5, the J gene TRBJ2-3; a possible D gene is TRBD2 (6 bases). In germline, CDR1 is MNHEY, CDR2 SVGAGI. Trimming removed 6 bases from V and 6 bases from J, with 13 bases in between. The CDR3 runs 13 residues. As DNA, the CDR3 is TGTGCCAGCAGCCCCTACCGGGGGGATACGCAGTATTTT. It translates to CASSPYRGDTQYF.

This CDR3 reads CASSARLHSSYEQYF. CDR3 sequence (DNA): TGCGCCAGCAGCGCCCGACTCCATAGCTCCTACGAGCAGTACTTC. The gene calls are TRBV5-1 and TRBJ2-7, with D unclear. This CDR3 comprises 15 residues. Germline CDR1 SGHRS, CDR2 YFSETQ. V was clipped by 4 bases and J by 0 bases, with 14 bases between them.

This clone was seen more than once but under ten times. This sequence joins TRBV29-1 and TRBJ2-2; 7 bases line up with TRBD2. CDR1 is SQVTM, CDR2 ANQGSEA, per germline. This CDR3 spans 14 amino acids. V was clipped by 0 bases and J by 7 bases; unmatched bases: 5. CDR3 bases: TGCAGCGTTGAAGATTGGCTAGCGGACGGGGAGCTGTTTTTT. Residues: CSVEDWLADGELFF.

With regard to this clone: At one end, the junction sequence differs from germline, possibly due to a read error. This chain connects TRBV12-3 or TRBV12-4 to TRBJ1-1; 9 nucleotides match TRBD1. The CDR3 length is 13 residues. Here the CDR3 DNA reads TGTGCCAGCAGTCGGACAGGGGCACCGGGGGGGATCTTT. Translated: CASSRTGAPGGIF.

The V and J genes are TRBV2 and TRBJ2-7, with 7 nucleotides matching TRBD2. The CDR3 is 16 residues long. The germline CDR1 and CDR2 sequences are SNHLY and FYNNEI. The J segment lost 2 bases and the V segment lost 7 bases, leaving 14 bases of the junction unmatched. The CDR3 sequence: CASTRKLLADAYEQYF. CDR3 DNA sequence: TGTGCCAGCACCCGAAAGCTGCTAGCGGACGCCTACGAGCAGTACTTC.

V is TRBV5-4 and J is TRBJ1-2, with D unclear. Germline values: CDR1 SGHNT, CDR2 YYREEE (reference sequence). Trimming pared 4 bases from V and 8 bases from J, leaving 21 bases between. This CDR3 is 15 amino acids long. The CDR3 loop reads CASSVTLSGPRGYTF. The DNA of the CDR3 is TGTGCCAGCAGCGTCACGCTCAGCGGACCCAGGGGCTACACCTTC.

This chain uses TRBV5-1 with TRBJ2-1; D call uncertain. The V and J ends lost 7 bases and 2 bases respectively, with 10 bases between them. Germline V gene sequence: CDR1 SGHRS, CDR2 YFSETQ. CDR3 length: 13 amino acids. The CDR3 nucleotides read TGCGCCAGCGACCCCCGGGCCTACAATGAGCAGTTCTTC. Translated, it gives CASDPRAYNEQFF.

Points on this clone: Compared with germline, one end of the junction differs, possibly owing to a read error. Other DNA sequences in the sample encode the same CDR3. V gene TRBV18 combines with J gene TRBJ2-7; 12 bases match TRBD1. The CDR3 is made up of 17 amino acids. Germline V gene data show CDR1 as KGHSH and CDR2 as LQKENI. The CDR3 region is CASSPMGQGAQVGEQYF. The CDR3 DNA reads as TGTGCCAGCTCACCAATGGGACAGGGGGCGCAGGTAGGCGAGCAGTATTTC.

The chain carries TRBV19 and TRBJ2-2; D uncertain. The germline V gene has CDR1 LNHDA and CDR2 SQIVND (reference sequence). Trimming removed 10 bases from V and 6 bases from J, with 21 bases in between. The CDR3 extends over 15 amino acids. The CDR3 nucleotides are TGTGCCACGCATCCGAGGTATGAGGTGGCCGGGGAGCTGTTTTTT. This translates into CATHPRYEVAGELFF.

The V and J genes are TRBV5-4 and TRBJ2-2, with a possible D match to TRBD1 (6 bases). V was pared by 0 bases and J by 4 bases, with 13 bases between. In germline, CDR1 is SGHNT, CDR2 YYREEE (reference sequence). CDR3 length equals 16 residues. The CDR3 nucleotides are TGTGCCAGCAGCTTGGCTTGGGGGCCGGGCACCGGGGAGCTGTTTTTT. Protein product: CASSLAWGPGTGELFF.

J is TRBJ1-1 and V is TRBV7-9; D not resolved. Trimming removed 4 bases at V and 4 bases at J, with 7 bases between. The V gene's germline CDR1 is SEHNR and CDR2 FQNEAQ (reference sequence). The CDR3 runs to 12 residues. The CDR3 sequence: CASSYGGTEAFF. CDR3 in DNA: TGTGCCAGCAGCTACGGTGGCACTGAAGCTTTCTTT.

The table lists this clone with a count of one. The chain uses TRBV28 and TRBJ2-2, with TRBD1 as a possible D gene (5 bases). V shed 6 bases and J shed 10 bases, with 15 bases lying between them. This CDR3 is built from 13 residues. Germline V gene lookup returns CDR1 MDHEN and CDR2 SYDVKM. DNA of the CDR3: TGTGCCAGCAGGGGGCCGGGCGGCCAGGAGCTGTTTTTT. Translating gives CASRGPGGQELFF.

The chain recombines TRBV3-1 (or the pseudogene TRBV3-2) with TRBJ1-1, with 9 bases fitting TRBD1. The V gene end was trimmed by 2 bases and the J gene end by 4 bases; junction bases not matched to a gene: 5. This CDR3 is built from 15 residues. CDR1 is LGHDT and CDR2 is YNNKEL in the germline V gene (reference sequence). The CDR3 nucleotides read TGTGCCAGCAGCCAACACAGGGGGCAGGGCACTGAAGCTTTCTTT. Translating gives CASSQHRGQGTEAFF.

V usage is TRBV6-6 and J usage is TRBJ1-2, with TRBD1 identical over 9 bases. The trim removed 7 bases at V and 6 bases at J, leaving 6 bases unmatched. Looked up from germline, CDR1 is MNHNY and CDR2 is SVGAGI (reference sequence). This CDR3 is built from 13 residues. CDR3 region: CASTPTGGDGYTF. In nucleotides, the CDR3 is TGTGCCAGCACCCCCACAGGGGGCGATGGCTACACCTTC.

The chain recombines TRBV6-5 with TRBJ1-6; weak D call: TRBD1 (6 bases). Germline CDR1 is MNHEY and CDR2 is SVGAGI. This CDR3 comprises 14 residues. V lost 6 bases and J lost 6, with 12 bases in between. The CDR3 nucleotides are TGTGCCAGCAGGCTGGGCAGGGGTAATTCACCCCTCCACTTT. The encoded protein is CASRLGRGNSPLHF.

The chain combines TRBV18 with TRBJ2-7; maybe TRBD2 (5 bases). V dropped 2 bases and J dropped 5 bases, with 10 bases sitting between them. Germline values: CDR1 KGHSH, CDR2 LQKENI. The CDR3 totals 13 residues. This CDR3 reads CASSPAEDHEQYF. CDR3 bases: TGTGCCAGCTCACCAGCGGAGGATCACGAGCAGTACTTC.

Of note for this clone: The sample carries other DNA sequences with the same CDR3. The chain combines TRBV15 with TRBJ1-2; D is possibly TRBD1 (6 bases). CDR1 is LNHNV and CDR2 is YYDKDF in the germline V gene (reference sequence). The CDR3 has 14 amino acids. V was trimmed by 0 bases and J by 1 base, leaving 6 bases between them. The CDR3 nucleotides are TGTGCCACCAGCAGAGACAGGGGTAACTATGGCTACACCTTC. Protein: CATSRDRGNYGYTF. Full variable domain (missing parts from reference TRBV15 and TRBJ1-2): DAMVIQNPRYQVTQFGKPVTLSCSQTLNHNVMYWYQQKSSQAPKLLFHYYDKDFNNEADTPDNFQSRRPNTSFCFLDIRSPGLGDTAMYLCATSRDRGNYGYTFGSGTRLTVV.

As for this clone: This same CDR3 is encoded by further DNA sequences in the sample. CDR3 sequence: CASSLTGGSPLHF. CDR3 coding DNA: TGTGCCAGCAGCCTTACAGGGGGATCACCCCTCCACTTT. This chain uses TRBV28 with TRBJ1-6; 8 nucleotides align to TRBD1. Germline V gene lookup returns CDR1 MDHEN and CDR2 SYDVKM. V trimming: 6 bases; J trimming: 10 bases; junction bases outside the gene matches: 5. This CDR3 has 13 residues.

This clone was detected only once. J is TRBJ2-7 and V is TRBV9; possible D gene TRBD2, 6 bases. Trimming took off 4 bases at V and 6 bases at J, with 17 bases between the two ends. The germline V gene has CDR1 SGDLS and CDR2 YYNGEE. There are 14 residues in the CDR3. CDR3 sequence reads: CASSRSGGSSEQYF. The CDR3 DNA follows: TGTGCCAGCAGCCGTAGCGGTGGGTCTAGCGAGCAGTACTTC.